The rows below give T cell receptor beta chains drawn from one sample of a study of T cell responses to AZD1222 COVID-19 vaccine. Sequencing was performed with immunoSEQ multiplex PCR; in TCRdb, only in-frame clones are kept and a portion is missing. The sample contains 70,000 to 90,000 clones, roughly 80% of which appear only once. The source material was peripheral blood, sampled on day 0 of AZD1222 vaccination. The receptor set was obtained from an adult in good health. Each CDR3 is given with its conserved first and last residue. The D gene is left open where the match is weak. Clone size appears in some rows only: once, few, many, or a class for an expanded clone.

>TRBV19|.|TRBJ2-2|TRBD1
TGTGCCAGTGCCTGGGGGGACAGGAGATTGACCGGGGAGCTGTTTTTT
CASAWGDRRLTGELFF
>TRBV6-2/TRBV6-3|.|TRBJ2-7|.
TGTGCCAGCAGTTACTGGACAGCCTCCTACGAGCAGTACTTC
CASSYWTASYEQYF
>TRBV18|once|TRBJ1-5|TRBD1
TGTGCCAGCCAAGGGACAGGGGGCATTCTTGGTCAGCCCCAGCATTTT
CASQGTGGILGQPQHF
>TRBV7-9|once|TRBJ1-2|TRBD1
TGTGCCAGCAGCAAGGGACAGGGGGGCAAGGACTATGGCTACACCTTC
CASSKGQGGKDYGYTF
>TRBV10-2|few|TRBJ2-3|.
TGCGCCAGCAGTGAGGTCGGCACAGATACGCAGTATTTT
CASSEVGTDTQYF
>TRBV6-2/TRBV6-3|.|TRBJ2-3|TRBD2
TGTGCCAGCAGTTACTCGTTGGTAGCGGGAGGGCCTGTCACGGATACGCAGTATTTT
CASSYSLVAGGPVTDTQYF
>TRBV24-1|.|TRBJ1-4|.
TGTGCCACCAGTGATGGGGGGTTTGGAGGAAAACTGTTTTTT
CATSDGGFGGKLFF
>TRBV27|.|TRBJ1-1|.
TGTGCCAGCAGTGGATGGGCTGAAGCTTTCTTT
CASSGWAEAFF
>TRBV19|many|TRBJ1-5|.
TGTGCCAGTAGTATTATGGGAAGCAATCAGCCCCAGCATTTT
CASSIMGSNQPQHF
>TRBV7-8|.|TRBJ1-4|.
TGTGCCAGCAGCTTAGGAGGACGGGGGTTTAATGAAAAACTGTTTTTT
CASSLGGRGFNEKLFF
>TRBV12-5|many|TRBJ2-4|.
TGTGCTAGTGGTTTGTCGGGGGAAAACATTCAGTACTTC
CASGLSGENIQYF
>TRBV27|.|TRBJ2-7|TRBD1
TGTGCCAGCAGTCGGACAGGGTTTAGGGCAGAGCAGTACTTC
CASSRTGFRAEQYF
>TRBV2|.|TRBJ2-1|TRBD2
TGTGCCAGCAGTCTTATAGCGGGAGTGAGAACCAATGAGCAGTTCTTC
CASSLIAGVRTNEQFF
>TRBV11-2|few|TRBJ1-6|.
TGTGCCAGCAGCTTAGAGACCCGTTCTAGGGGGAACTCACCCCTCCACTTT
CASSLETRSRGNSPLHF
>TRBV19|.|TRBJ2-3|TRBD2
TGTGCCAGTAGTATTAGCGGGAGACCCACAGATACGCAGTATTTT
CASSISGRPTDTQYF
>TRBV7-2|.|TRBJ2-7|TRBD1
TGTGCCAGCAGCTCACGACAGGGGTCCTACGAGCAGTACTTC
CASSSRQGSYEQYF
>TRBV29-1|.|TRBJ2-5|TRBD1
TGCAGCGTTGAAGACAGGGGGTTCTTTACCCAGTACTTC
CSVEDRGFFTQYF
>TRBV2|.|TRBJ2-1|.
TGTGCCAGCAGTGAATGGTCCCAGGGTAAGAATGAGCAGTTCTTC
CASSEWSQGKNEQFF
>TRBV6-2/TRBV6-3|few|TRBJ1-2|.
TGTGCCAGCAGTTACTATCATGGCTCCTATGGCTACACCTTC
CASSYYHGSYGYTF
>TRBV18|.|TRBJ1-1|.
TGTGCCAGCTCACCTGACAGGACTTACACTGAAGCTTTCTTT
CASSPDRTYTEAFF
>TRBV4-3|.|TRBJ1-4|.
TGCGCCAGCAGCCAAGATTATCGTGCTAATGAAAAACTGTTTTTT
CASSQDYRANEKLFF
>TRBV30|.|TRBJ2-1|TRBD2
TGTGCCTGGAGTTTACTAGCGGGAGGGCCTATTGATGAGCAGTTCTTC
CAWSLLAGGPIDEQFF
>TRBV7-2|.|TRBJ1-5|.
TGTGCCAGCAGCTATCAGGTTAGCAATCAGCCCCAGCATTTT
CASSYQVSNQPQHF
>TRBV11-3|.|TRBJ2-5|.
TGTGCCAGCAGCTTAGGCGGCCAAGAGACCCAGTACTTC
CASSLGGQETQYF
>TRBV29-1|.|TRBJ2-2|TRBD2
TGCAGCGCGGGACTAGCCACGAACACCGGGGAGCTGTTTTTT
CSAGLATNTGELFF
>TRBV18|.|TRBJ1-2|.
TGTGCCAGCTCACCGCGGAGAGGTAGTGGCTACACCTTC
CASSPRRGSGYTF
>TRBV29-1|few|TRBJ2-1|.
TGCAGCGTAGTTCCGGGACCCAGTCAAAATGAGCAGTTCTTC
CSVVPGPSQNEQFF
>TRBV18|.|TRBJ1-2|.
TGTGCCAGCTCACCCGGTCAGGGAAGAAAAGGCTACACCTTC
CASSPGQGRKGYTF
>TRBV5-1|.|TRBJ2-5|.
TGCGCCAGCAGCTTGCAGGGGTCGGAGACCCAGTACTTC
CASSLQGSETQYF
>TRBV5-1|.|TRBJ2-5|.
TGCGCCAGCAGCTTGGCCATATCTGGGAGCGAGACCCAGTACTTC
CASSLAISGSETQYF
>TRBV20-1|.|TRBJ2-6|TRBD1
TGCAGTGCTAGTTTTCTCGGACAGGGGGCAGGTGGGGCCAACGTCCTGACTTTC
CSASFLGQGAGGANVLTF
>TRBV3-1/TRBV3-2|.|TRBJ1-6|.
TGTGCCAGCAGCCAGGAGGGGACACCCCTCCACTTT
CASSQEGTPLHF
>TRBV5-1|few|TRBJ1-6|.
TGCGCCAGCAGCTTGGTTGGCTCCAGGGGTTCACCCCTCCACTTT
CASSLVGSRGSPLHF
>TRBV28|.|TRBJ2-7|.
TGTGCCAGCAACCCGCATGGAGGGCCCGACGAGCAGTACTTC
CASNPHGGPDEQYF
>TRBV5-5|once|TRBJ1-5|.
TGTGCCAGCAGCTTGGGACCTACAGAGGCAGATCAGCCCCAGCATTTT
CASSLGPTEADQPQHF
>TRBV2|medium-sized|TRBJ2-3|TRBD2
TGTGCCAGCAGTGGACTAGCGGAAAGCACAGATACGCAGTATTTT
CASSGLAESTDTQYF
>TRBV19|.|TRBJ2-7|.
TGTGCCAGTAGTATTGAAGGGGGGATGTACGAGCAGTACTTC
CASSIEGGMYEQYF
>TRBV18|.|TRBJ2-5|TRBD2
TGTGCCAGCTCAAGAGCGGGAGGCGGGGAGACCCAGTACTTC
CASSRAGGGETQYF
>TRBV5-4|.|TRBJ2-2|TRBD2
TGTGCCAGCAGCTCTAGCGGGAGTTACACCGGGGAGCTGTTTTTT
CASSSSGSYTGELFF
>TRBV30|.|TRBJ1-6|TRBD1
TGTGCCTGGAAAGGACAGGGGAGCTCCTATAATTCACCCCTCCACTTT
CAWKGQGSSYNSPLHF
>TRBV7-2|.|TRBJ1-4|.
TGTGCCAGCAGCCAGGGATGGGAGAGTGAAAAACTGTTTTTT
CASSQGWESEKLFF
>TRBV7-6|.|TRBJ2-6|TRBD1
TGTGCCAGCAGCTTAGCAGCCGGGACAGGGCCGACTGGGGCCAACGTCCTGACTTTC
CASSLAAGTGPTGANVLTF
>TRBV15|.|TRBJ1-1|TRBD1
TGTGCCACCAGCGGGGACAGGGCGATCATGAACACTGAAGCTTTCTTT
CATSGDRAIMNTEAFF
>TRBV5-1|few|TRBJ1-1|.
TGCGCCAGCAGCTTGGAGCGGAACACTGAAGCTTTCTTT
CASSLERNTEAFF